One T cell receptor beta chain is described in this entry. This sample is drawn from a study of CD8 T cells in Susac syndrome. CDR3 length: 15 residues. V gave up 1 base and J gave up 1 base, with 11 bases separating them. Germline assignment: CDR1 KGHSH and CDR2 LQKENI. After extraction with the RNeasy kit, roughly 0.45 to 1 ug of the RNA was reverse transcribed using random hexamers. Multiplex PCR with immunoSEQ amplified the TCR beta CDR3 across 54 Vbeta and 13 Jbeta. TCRdb used MiXCR to reprocess the immunoSEQ multiplex PCR reads, holding one entry per CDR3 protein. The sample records 170,000 or so distinct CDR3 sequences, approximately 93% being singletons.

Sequencing used CD4+ T cells from PBMCs. This clonotype was obtained from a human donor with multiple sclerosis. The chain employs TRBV18 and TRBJ2-7; no definite D call. As DNA, the CDR3 is TGTGCCAGCTCACCACAAGAATCGCGGTCCTACGAGCAGTACTTC. Amino acids: CASSPQESRSYEQYF.